This is a list of T cell receptor beta chains from one sample in a study of spatial heterogeneity in lung cancer. TCRdb analysed the 5' RACE reads with MiXCR anew, one entry per CDR3 protein. This table holds 40,000 to 50,000 distinct CDR3 sequences, 7.5% to 9% found once. Sequenced here: PBMCs, sampled at surgery. Every receptor here comes from a female donor with early-stage non-small cell lung cancer. CDR3s include the opening cysteine and the closing phenylalanine or tryptophan. The D gene is left open where the match is weak. A row's size may be missing; if present it is once, few, many or a size class.

few,TRBD1,TRBV5-6,TRBJ2-1,CASSGWTGRDPTDTYNEQFF,TGTGCCAGCAGCGGATGGACAGGGCGCGATCCGACCGATACCTACAATGAGCAGTTCTTC
few,-,TRBV29-1,TRBJ2-5,CSVESAGLETQYF,TGCAGCGTTGAATCGGCAGGGCTAGAGACCCAGTACTTC
-,-,TRBV9,TRBJ1-4,CASSAQVTNEKLFF,TGTGCCAGCAGCGCACAGGTAACTAATGAAAAACTGTTTTTT
many,-,TRBV5-1,TRBJ2-5,CASSLEGAMGETQYF,TGCGCCAGCAGCTTGGAAGGAGCAATGGGCGAGACCCAGTACTTC
many,-,TRBV7-2,TRBJ2-3,CASSLAAGRADTQYF,TGTGCCAGCAGCTTAGCGGCGGGGCGGGCAGATACGCAGTATTTT
few,-,TRBV5-1,TRBJ2-2,CASSLVTGVGTGELFF,TGCGCCAGCAGCTTGGTGACTGGTGTCGGCACCGGGGAGCTGTTTTTT
many,TRBD1,TRBV30,TRBJ1-1,CAWALHGTGNTEAFF,TGTGCCTGGGCGTTGCACGGGACAGGGAACACTGAAGCTTTCTTT
few,-,TRBV29-1,TRBJ1-1,CSVEQGTTEAFF,TGCAGCGTTGAACAGGGTACCACTGAAGCTTTCTTT
-,TRBD2,TRBV20-1,TRBJ2-3,CSARGGLAGSTDTQYF,TGCAGTGCTAGAGGGGGACTAGCGGGGAGCACAGATACGCAGTATTTT
few,TRBD1,TRBV20-1,TRBJ2-3,CSGRGLPEPDTQYF,TGCAGTGGAAGGGGGCTCCCGGAGCCAGATACGCAGTATTTT
-,-,TRBV19,TRBJ1-5,CASKEQLPFSNQPQHF,TGTGCCAGTAAGGAGCAGCTTCCCTTTAGCAATCAGCCCCAGCATTTT
many,-,TRBV7-2,TRBJ2-1,CASRRGGTGRDHEQFF,TGTGCCAGCAGGCGGGGGGGGACAGGTAGGGATCATGAGCAGTTCTTC
few,-,TRBV5-1,TRBJ2-6,CASRQASSGANVLTF,TGCGCCAGCCGGCAGGCGAGCTCTGGGGCCAACGTCCTGACTTTC
once,TRBD2,TRBV9,TRBJ2-7,CASSVGGTSLNEQYF,TGTGCCAGCAGCGTAGGAGGGACTAGCCTCAATGAGCAGTACTTC
-,TRBD1,TRBV5-6,TRBJ2-5,CASSLDRGETQYF,TGTGCCAGCAGCTTGGACAGGGGTGAGACCCAGTACTTC
few,-,TRBV3-1,TRBJ1-1,CASSLPGYTEAFF,TGTGCCAGCAGCCTCCCGGGATACACTGAAGCTTTCTTT
-,TRBD1,TRBV27,TRBJ2-3,CASSHSPGQPPDTQYF,TGTGCCAGCAGTCACTCCCCGGGACAGCCTCCAGATACGCAGTATTTT
-,-,TRBV19,TRBJ1-2,CASRAQGVYGYTF,TGTGCCAGCCGTGCACAGGGTGTATATGGCTACACCTTC
-,-,TRBV6-5,TRBJ1-2,CASRSPGAQNYGYTF,TGTGCCAGCAGGAGCCCAGGAGCCCAAAACTATGGCTACACCTTC
many,TRBD1,TRBV5-1,TRBJ2-7,CASSVDRGSYEQYF,TGCGCCAGCAGCGTCGACAGGGGCTCCTACGAGCAGTACTTC
-,TRBD1,TRBV27,TRBJ1-2,CASRGQAYGYTF,TGTGCCAGCAGGGGACAGGCCTATGGCTACACCTTC
-,TRBD2,TRBV20-1,TRBJ2-7,CSARMLAGGPEQYF,TGCAGTGCTAGAATGCTAGCGGGGGGGCCTGAGCAGTACTTC
few,TRBD2,TRBV12-3/TRBV12-4,TRBJ2-3,CASRAGSGGHTDTQYF,TGTGCCAGCAGGGCCGGTAGCGGGGGACACACAGATACGCAGTATTTT